Following are 31 T cell receptor beta chains from one sample sequenced in a study of blood T cell repertoires in COVID-19. Sequencing used immunoSEQ multiplex PCR; TCRdb keeps in-frame clones, though not all of them. The table has 55,000 to 80,000 clones, around 83% seen once. The sample was peripheral blood. The receptors were gathered from a man aged 50 to 59 with active COVID-19.

The genes are TRBV5-4 and TRBJ1-1, with TRBD1 identical over 8 bases. This CDR3 has 14 amino acids. V shed 2 bases, J shed 3 bases, and the junction held 3 bases outside the gene matches. In germline, CDR1 is SGHNT, CDR2 YYREEE (reference sequence). The CDR3 region is CASSLQGVHTEAFF. In DNA, the CDR3 is TGTGCCAGCAGCTTACAGGGGGTCCACACTGAAGCTTTCTTT.

The chain is built from TRBV25-1 and TRBJ1-5; 8 bases agree with TRBD1. Germline trimming cut 4 bases from V and 7 bases from J; bases unmatched to any gene: 6. CDR1 is MGHDK, CDR2 SYGVNS, per germline. CDR3 length equals 14 residues. CDR3 residues: CASSATGDGQPQHF. Here the CDR3 DNA reads TGTGCCAGCAGTGCGACAGGGGATGGCCAGCCCCAGCATTTT.

This clone was recorded only once. The gene calls are TRBV3-1 (or the pseudogene TRBV3-2) and TRBJ2-7, with TRBD2 as a possible D gene (5 bases). The ends were cut back, 0 bases at V and 5 bases at J, with 11 bases in the middle. The CDR3 sequence is 14 residues long. The germline CDR1 and CDR2 sequences are LGHDT and YNNKEL (reference sequence). The CDR3 nucleotides read TGTGCCAGCAGCCAAGATGAGGGAGAAGACGAGCAGTACTTC. Its protein is CASSQDEGEDEQYF.

The CDR3: CASSLGAQGGELFF. In DNA, the CDR3 is TGTGCCAGCAGTTTGGGGGCCCAGGGCGGGGAGCTGTTTTTT. J is TRBJ2-2 and V is TRBV2, with a tentative D call TRBD1 (6 bases). V lost 5 bases to trimming and J lost 7 bases, with 14 bases between them. The CDR3 totals 14 residues. Germline CDR1 reads SNHLY; CDR2 reads FYNNEI. Based on the CDR3 plus reference TRBV2 and TRBJ2-2, the full variable domain is EPEVTQTPSHQVTQMGQEVILRCVPISNHLYFYWYRQILGQKVEFLVSFYNNEISEKSEIFDDQFSVERPDGSNFTLKIRSTKLEDSAMYFCASSLGAQGGELFFGEGSRLTVL.

The rearrangement uses TRBV6-5 and TRBJ2-2; 8 bases match TRBD1. The germline V gene encodes CDR1 MNHEY and CDR2 SVGAGI. The CDR3 has 13 residues. With 7 bases clipped from V and 5 bases from J, the junction kept 3 bases outside the gene matches. The CDR3 nucleotides are TGTGCCAGCAAGACAGGGGTAACCGGGGAGCTGTTTTTT. Translating it yields CASKTGVTGELFF.

The gene calls are TRBV7-9 and TRBJ1-4; 9 bases match TRBD1. The junction had 3 bases not matched to a gene; V was cut back by 1 base and J by 9 bases. Germline assignment: CDR1 SEHNR and CDR2 FQNEAQ (reference sequence). This CDR3 comprises 14 residues. The CDR3 DNA reads as TGTGCCAGCAGCTTAGACAGGGGGCATCAAAAACTGTTTTTT. Translation gives CASSLDRGHQKLFF.

This clone came up a few times. This chain joins TRBV19 and TRBJ1-6, with D maybe TRBD1 (5 bases). The length of the CDR3 is 13 residues. CDR1 LNHDA and CDR2 SQIVND come from the germline V gene (reference sequence). The V gene lost 10 bases and the J gene lost 4 bases, with 11 bases spanning the gap. The CDR3 reads CATLQEYNSPLHF. CDR3 sequence (DNA): TGTGCCACCTTACAGGAATATAATTCACCCCTCCACTTT.

This clone was seen a few times. CDR3 sequence (DNA): TGCGCCAGCAGCCAAGATTCCTATCTGAATGAGCAGTTCTTC. Residues: CASSQDSYLNEQFF. The rearrangement joins TRBV4-1 to TRBJ2-1; D not certain. Germline CDR1 MGHRA, CDR2 YSYEKL. V shed 0 bases and J shed 7 bases, with 10 bases lying between them. This CDR3 has 14 residues.

The chain is built from TRBV6-2 or TRBV6-3 and TRBJ2-1; TRBD2 aligns across 10 bases. Germline CDR1 and CDR2: MNHEY and SVGEGT. The CDR3 has 14 amino acids. J lost 10 bases, V lost 3 bases, and 6 bases had no gene match. CDR3 loop: CASSYLAGEEEQFF. In nucleotides, the CDR3 is TGTGCCAGCAGTTATCTAGCGGGAGAAGAGGAGCAGTTCTTC.

The CDR3 DNA reads as TGTGCCAGCAGCCGCGGGACTAGTGACCAAGAGACCCAGTACTTC. This gives the protein CASSRGTSDQETQYF. V is TRBV4-2 and J is TRBJ2-5, with 8 bases lining up with TRBD2. Germline trimming cut 4 bases from V and 0 bases from J; bases unmatched to any gene: 4. CDR1 is LGHNA and CDR2 is YNFKEQ in the germline V gene. This CDR3 spans 15 amino acids.

This clone has just one count. This sequence joins TRBV6-1 and TRBJ2-3, with 11 bases lining up with TRBD2. After removal of 2 bases from V and 4 bases from J, the junction contained 8 bases not matched to a gene. The CDR3 loop spans 17 amino acids. Looked up from germline, CDR1 is MNHNS and CDR2 is SASEGT. DNA for the CDR3: TGTGCCAGCAGTGAAATGGAACTAGCGGGAGTGGCAGATACGCAGTATTTT. Protein: CASSEMELAGVADTQYF.

The gene calls are TRBV19 and TRBJ2-5, with TRBD1 identical over 12 bases. Germline lookup yields CDR1 LNHDA and CDR2 SQIVND (reference sequence). The CDR3 length is 22 residues. The junction had 17 bases not matched to a gene; V was cut back by 0 bases and J by 0 bases. CDR3 protein: CASSIDFPGTGGAFWYQETQYF. CDR3 coding DNA: TGTGCCAGTAGTATAGATTTCCCCGGGACAGGGGGCGCATTTTGGTACCAAGAGACCCAGTACTTC.

This clone was seen only once. The chain carries TRBV6-2 or TRBV6-3 and TRBJ2-7; the D is unclear. CDR1 MNHEY and CDR2 SVGEGT come from the germline V gene. The CDR3 has 16 residues. V was pared by 2 bases and J by 1 base, with 15 bases between. This CDR3 reads CASSYRRPQLSYEQYF. The CDR3 DNA reads as TGTGCCAGCAGTTACCGCCGTCCTCAACTATCCTACGAGCAGTACTTC.

V and J are TRBV11-2 and TRBJ2-7; TRBD1 matches at 10 bases. The CDR3 covers 15 residues. Trimming cost V 5 bases and J 4 bases; bases outside gene matches: 8. Germline V gives CDR1 SGHAT, CDR2 FQNNGV. The CDR3 nucleotides are TGTGCCAGCAGCCCCTTACCGGGACAGGGGTACGAGCAGTACTTC. It encodes CASSPLPGQGYEQYF.

J is TRBJ1-5 and V is TRBV28, with D possibly matching TRBD1 (6 bases). The germline CDR1 and CDR2 sequences are MDHEN and SYDVKM. Trimming took 6 bases from V and 6 from J, leaving 21 bases between them. CDR3 length: 16 residues. CDR3 loop: CASRLRGGARGQPQHF. CDR3 nucleotides: TGTGCCAGCAGGCTACGTGGGGGGGCGCGGGGTCAGCCCCAGCATTTT.

The chain links TRBV28 to TRBJ2-5; the D is unclear. Trimming took 6 bases from V and 3 from J, leaving 17 bases between them. The CDR3 length is 15 residues. CDR1 is MDHEN and CDR2 is SYDVKM in the germline V gene. CDR3 in DNA: TGTGCCAGCAGCCTCGGTCTCAGGCCCAAAGAGACCCAGTACTTC. This encodes CASSLGLRPKETQYF.

The V gene is TRBV3-1 (or the pseudogene TRBV3-2), the J gene TRBJ2-3; the D is unclear. V was shortened by 4 bases and J by 2 bases, with 7 bases between the two germline ends. CDR1 is LGHDT, CDR2 YNNKEL, per germline (reference sequence). The CDR3 is made up of 13 amino acids. The DNA of the CDR3 is TGTGCCAGCAGCCGACTGGTCACAGATACGCAGTATTTT. Its protein is CASSRLVTDTQYF.

This clone has a single count. The rearrangement uses TRBV5-4 and TRBJ1-2; tentative D call: TRBD1 (6 bases). This CDR3 is built from 15 residues. V lost 4 bases and J 7 bases, leaving 20 bases between the germline ends. Germline CDR1 SGHNT, CDR2 YYREEE (reference sequence). The CDR3 nucleotides read TGTGCCAGCAGCCCCCCGACAGGATCCACTTTTGGCTACACCTTC. This sequence encodes CASSPPTGSTFGYTF.

This CDR3 reads CAWSKRGTYQETQYF. The CDR3 coding sequence is TGTGCCTGGAGTAAAAGGGGGACGTACCAAGAGACCCAGTACTTC. The rearrangement uses TRBV30 and TRBJ2-5, with a tentative D call TRBD1 (6 bases). Trimming removed 2 bases at V and 0 bases at J, with 13 bases between. The CDR3 runs to 15 residues. Germline loops: CDR1 GTSNPN, CDR2 SVGIG (reference sequence).

The chain recombines TRBV9 with TRBJ2-2; TRBD1 aligns across 8 bases. The V and J ends lost 5 bases and 8 bases, in that order; junction bases with no gene match: 11. This CDR3 has 15 amino acids. Germline V CDR1 and CDR2: SGDLS, YYNGEE. The CDR3 sequence is CASREQDRATGELFF. The CDR3 coding sequence is TGTGCCAGCAGAGAACAGGACAGGGCAACGGGGGAGCTGTTTTTT.

This rearrangement joins TRBV20-1 to TRBJ2-5; perhaps TRBD2 as D (6 bases). CDR3 length equals 11 residues. The germline CDR1 and CDR2 sequences are DFQATT and SNEGSKA (reference sequence). Between the trimmed V and J ends, which lost 2 bases and 5 bases, there was a span of 6 bases. CDR3 amino acids: CSARLAETQYF. CDR3 DNA: TGCAGTGCTAGACTAGCGGAGACCCAGTACTTC.

This clone was found once. The chain couples TRBV27 to TRBJ2-5; D perhaps matches TRBD2 (6 bases). CDR3 length equals 13 residues. Trimming took off 3 bases at V and 5 bases at J, with 10 bases between the two ends. Per the germline V gene, CDR1 is MNHEY and CDR2 is SMNVEV (reference sequence). The CDR3 region is CASSLQEGETQYF. The CDR3 bases are TGTGCCAGCAGTTTGCAGGAGGGGGAGACCCAGTACTTC.

This chain uses TRBV7-8 with TRBJ2-6; TRBD2 is a possible D gene (7 bases). From germline, CDR1 is SGHVS and CDR2 FQNEAQ. Trimming stripped 0 bases from V and 2 bases from J, with 11 bases between. CDR3 length: 17 residues. The CDR3 region is CASSLAGGLAGANVLTF. In DNA, the CDR3 is TGTGCCAGCAGCTTAGCGGGGGGGCTCGCTGGGGCCAACGTCCTGACTTTC. The full variable domain, rest sourced from reference TRBV7-8 and TRBJ2-6, is GAGVSQSPRYKVAKRGQDVALRCDPISGHVSLFWYQQALGQGPEFLTYFQNEAQLDKSGLPSDRFFAERPEGSVSTLKIQRTQQEDSAVYLCASSLAGGLAGANVLTFGAGSRLTVL.

This sequence joins TRBV12-3 or TRBV12-4 and TRBJ2-7; 7 nucleotides agree with TRBD1. Trimming removed 5 bases from V and 2 bases from J; junction bases left unmatched: 3. This CDR3 has 13 residues. This chain's CDR3 is CASSGQVPYEQYF. CDR3 DNA sequence: TGTGCCAGCAGTGGACAGGTTCCCTACGAGCAGTACTTC.

The gene calls are TRBV19 and TRBJ2-1, with 9 nucleotides matching TRBD1. Trimming cost V 4 bases and J 5 bases; bases outside gene matches: 3. This CDR3 has 14 residues. CDR1 LNHDA and CDR2 SQIVND come from the germline V gene (reference sequence). The CDR3 spells CASSTRDRDNEQFF. CDR3 DNA sequence: TGTGCCAGTAGTACCCGGGACAGGGACAATGAGCAGTTCTTC. The full variable domain, with the rest looked up from reference TRBV19 and TRBJ2-1, is DGGITQSPKYLFRKEGQNVTLSCEQNLNHDAMYWYRQDPGQGLRLIYYSQIVNDFQKGDIAEGYSVSREKKESFPLTVTSAQKNPTAFYLCASSTRDRDNEQFFGPGTRLTVL.

The J gene is TRBJ1-4, the V gene TRBV27, with 9 nucleotides matching TRBD1. Trimming at V came to 4 bases and at J to 6 bases, leaving 6 bases not matched to a gene. This CDR3 is 15 amino acids long. Germline CDR1 MNHEY, CDR2 SMNVEV (reference sequence). This chain's CDR3 is CASSYSTGGYEKLFF. In nucleotides, the CDR3 is TGTGCCAGCAGTTATTCGACAGGGGGGTATGAAAAACTGTTTTTT.

J is TRBJ1-6 and V is TRBV5-4, with TRBD1 as a possible D gene (5 bases). Per germline, CDR1 SGHNT and CDR2 YYREEE (reference sequence). Trimming removed 3 bases from V and 9 bases from J, with 7 bases in between. The CDR3 totals 12 residues. CDR3 nucleotide sequence: TGTGCCAGCAGCTGGGGACTTTCACCCCTCCACTTT. Amino acid sequence: CASSWGLSPLHF. The entire variable domain, with the rest obtained from reference TRBV5-4 and TRBJ1-6, is as follows: ETGVTQSPTHLIKTRGQQVTLRCSSQSGHNTVSWYQQALGQGPQFIFQYYREEENGRGNFPPRFSGLQFPNYSSELNVNALELDDSALYLCASSWGLSPLHFGNGTRLTVT.

In its sample, this clone was seen a few times. The chain links TRBV6-2 or TRBV6-3 to TRBJ2-7; 8 nucleotides agree with TRBD1. V shed 2 bases, J shed 5 bases, and the junction held 5 bases outside the gene matches. Looked up from germline, CDR1 is MNHEY and CDR2 is SVGEGT. This CDR3 has 14 amino acids. The CDR3 here is CASSYAGGDDEQYF. Written as DNA, the CDR3 is TGTGCCAGCAGTTACGCAGGGGGCGACGACGAGCAGTACTTC.

The chain recombines TRBV18 with TRBJ2-1, with a tentative D call TRBD1 (5 bases). CDR1 is KGHSH, CDR2 LQKENI, per germline. V was shortened by 2 bases and J by 6 bases, with 17 bases between the two germline ends. The CDR3 is made up of 16 amino acids. The CDR3 DNA reads as TGTGCCAGCTCACCAGATGGGGCTCGGCCTCGCAATGAGCAGTTCTTC. This codes for CASSPDGARPRNEQFF.

V usage is TRBV3-1 (or the pseudogene TRBV3-2) and J usage is TRBJ2-7, with TRBD2 matching over 10 bases. CDR3 size: 15 residues. V was clipped by 3 bases and J by 5 bases; unmatched bases: 7. CDR1 and CDR2 (germline): LGHDT, YNNKEL (reference sequence). The CDR3 spells CASSQRAGGPDEQYF. The CDR3 DNA follows: TGTGCCAGCAGCCAGCGAGCGGGAGGGCCTGACGAGCAGTACTTC.

This chain uses TRBV13 with TRBJ1-3; 8 bases are a match to TRBD1. CDR1 is PRHDT and CDR2 is FYEKMQ in the germline V gene (reference sequence). Trimming removed 1 base from V and 0 bases from J; junction bases left unmatched: 5. The CDR3 consists of 17 residues. CDR3: CASSLEGQGSSGNTIYF. The DNA of the CDR3 is TGTGCCAGCAGCTTAGAAGGACAGGGATCCTCTGGAAACACCATATATTTT. The complete variable domain, with remaining parts taken from reference TRBV13 and TRBJ1-3, reads AAGVIQSPRHLIKEKRETATLKCYPIPRHDTVYWYQQGPGQDPQFLISFYEKMQSDKGSIPDRFSAQQFSDYHSELNMSSLELGDSALYFCASSLEGQGSSGNTIYFGEGSWLTVV.